These 4 T cell receptor beta chains originate from one sample sequenced in a study of T-cell memory formation after mild COVID-19 (dated by TCRdb to about 2021). The library was produced with 5' RACE. Data came from an Illumina NovaSeq 6000. TCRdb applied fastp at Q25 and MiXCR to the public reads, then kept only in-frame beta chains. Records with the same CDR3 protein are collapsed into one entry carrying the most frequent genes and DNA. This sample comprises 540,000 or so distinct CDR3 sequences, 20% of them detected only once. The top ten clonotypes cover 12% of the sample. The sample was PBMCs or a T cell subset sorted from them (not recorded which). These receptors were taken from an adult woman who had mild COVID-19 (a few samples of this study predate the infection). The sample titles of this study are shuffled in the database, so cell type and time point are left out; the donor was told from shared clones.

This clonotype was seen only a few times. The chain uses TRBV3-1 and TRBJ2-1, with 14 positions matching TRBD2. Germline CDR1 and CDR2: LGHDT and YNNKEL (reference sequence). There are 16 residues in the CDR3. J lost 6 bases, V lost 3 bases, and 4 bases had no gene match. CDR3 in amino acids: CASSHRLAGGGNEQFF. Here the CDR3 DNA reads TGTGCCAGCAGCCACCGACTAGCGGGGGGGGGCAATGAGCAGTTCTTC.

This rearrangement joins TRBV20-1 to TRBJ2-5, with 9 bases identical to TRBD1. Germline CDR1 DFQATT, CDR2 SNEGSKA (reference sequence). V shed 7 bases and J 4 bases; nucleotides not matched to a gene: 13. The length of the CDR3 is 15 residues. The CDR3 DNA sequence: TGCAGTGTTTTGGTACAGGGGGCGAGTAGAGAGACCCAGTACTTC. It codes for CSVLVQGASRETQYF.

This clonotype has just a few counts. J is TRBJ1-2 and V is TRBV12-3 or TRBV12-4; 8 bases are shared with TRBD1. Unmatched junction bases numbered 10, after V lost 6 bases and J lost 4 bases. The CDR3 spans 15 residues. This CDR3 reads CASSPTGGRFYGYTF. DNA for the CDR3: TGTGCCAGCAGCCCTACAGGGGGGCGTTTCTATGGCTACACCTTC.

This clonotype was detected many times. V usage is TRBV30 and J usage is TRBJ1-5; unclear D gene. CDR1 is GTSNPN, CDR2 SVGIG, per germline (reference sequence). The CDR3 has 12 residues. Trimming removed 4 bases from V and 2 bases from J, with 6 bases in between. As DNA, the CDR3 is TGTGCCTGGACACTGGGCAATCAGCCCCAGCATTTT. It encodes CAWTLGNQPQHF.